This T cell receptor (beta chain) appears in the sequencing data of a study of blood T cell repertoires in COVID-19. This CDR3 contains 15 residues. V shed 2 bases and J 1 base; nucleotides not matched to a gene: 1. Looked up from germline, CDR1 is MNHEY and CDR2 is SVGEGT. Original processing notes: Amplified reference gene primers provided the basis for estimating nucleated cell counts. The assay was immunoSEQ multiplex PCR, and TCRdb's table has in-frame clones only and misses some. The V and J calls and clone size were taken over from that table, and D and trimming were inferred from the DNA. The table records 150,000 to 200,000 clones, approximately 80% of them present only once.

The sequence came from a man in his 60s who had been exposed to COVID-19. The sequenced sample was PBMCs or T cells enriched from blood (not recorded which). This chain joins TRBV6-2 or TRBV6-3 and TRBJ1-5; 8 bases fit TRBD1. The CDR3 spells CASSYGDRSNQPQHF. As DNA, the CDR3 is TGTGCCAGCAGTTACGGGGACAGGAGCAATCAGCCCCAGCATTTT.